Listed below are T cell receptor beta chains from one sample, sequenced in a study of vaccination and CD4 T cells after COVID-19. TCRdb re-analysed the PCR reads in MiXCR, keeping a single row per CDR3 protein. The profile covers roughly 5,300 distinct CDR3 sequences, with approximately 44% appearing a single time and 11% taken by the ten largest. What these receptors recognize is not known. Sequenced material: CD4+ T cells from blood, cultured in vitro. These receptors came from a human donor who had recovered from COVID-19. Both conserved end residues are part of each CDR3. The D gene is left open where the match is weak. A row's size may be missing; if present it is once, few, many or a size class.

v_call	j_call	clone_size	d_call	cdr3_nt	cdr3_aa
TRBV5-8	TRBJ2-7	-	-	TGTGCCAGCAGCTTCGTGTTGGGGGAGCAGTACTTC	CASSFVLGEQYF
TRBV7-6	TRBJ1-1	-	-	TGTGCCAGCAGCTTAGCGCGGGGGCGTGAAGCTTTCTTT	CASSLARGREAFF
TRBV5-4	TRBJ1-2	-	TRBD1	TGTGCCAGCAGCTCGACAGGGGAAGACTATGGCTACACCTTC	CASSSTGEDYGYTF
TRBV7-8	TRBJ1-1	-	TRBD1	TGTGCCAGCGGAGACAGGGAAGGAAACACTGAAGCTTTCTTT	CASGDREGNTEAFF
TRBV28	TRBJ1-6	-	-	TGTGCCAGCAGTTCACGACGCCACTCACCCCTCCACTTT	CASSSRRHSPLHF
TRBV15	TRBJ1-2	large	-	TGTGCCACCAGCATCGACACTAACTATGGCTACACCTTC	CATSIDTNYGYTF
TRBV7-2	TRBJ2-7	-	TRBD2	TGTGCCACGGCGAGCGGGGCCGAGCAGTACTTC	CATASGAEQYF
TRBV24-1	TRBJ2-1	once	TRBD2	TGTGCCACCAGTGCTAGCGGGAGGGTACATGAGCAGTTCTTC	CATSASGRVHEQFF
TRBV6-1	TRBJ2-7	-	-	TGTGCCAGCAAGGGCAGCGCCTACGAGCAGTACTTC	CASKGSAYEQYF
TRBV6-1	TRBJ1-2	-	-	TGTGCCAGCAGTCCTGCGGCCTATGGCTACACCTTC	CASSPAAYGYTF
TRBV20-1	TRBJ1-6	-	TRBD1	TGCAGTGCTAGAGTCTGGGGACAGGTCGTCGATTCACCCCTCCACTTT	CSARVWGQVVDSPLHF
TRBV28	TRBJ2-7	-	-	TGTGCCAGCAGGACATACCCCTACGAGCAGTACTTC	CASRTYPYEQYF
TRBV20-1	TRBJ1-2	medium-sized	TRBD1	TGCAGTGCGGTGGACAGGGTCGGCTATGGCTACACCTTC	CSAVDRVGYGYTF
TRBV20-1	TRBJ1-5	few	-	TGCAGTGCTAGGGGGGGTAATAGCAATCAGCCCCAGCATTTT	CSARGGNSNQPQHF
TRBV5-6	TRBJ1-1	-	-	TGTGCCAGCAGCTTGTGGGGGGGCGTAGCTTTCTTT	CASSLWGGVAFF
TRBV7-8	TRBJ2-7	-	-	TGTGCCAGCAGCCGAGCCACCTCCTCCTACGAGCAGTACTTC	CASSRATSSYEQYF
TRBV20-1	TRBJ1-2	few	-	TGCAGTGCTAGGCGCCCGCTAAAGAGTGTCGGCTACACCTTC	CSARRPLKSVGYTF
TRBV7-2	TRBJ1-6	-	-	TGTGCCAGCAGCTTGGACAGTCGCTCACCCCTCCACTTT	CASSLDSRSPLHF
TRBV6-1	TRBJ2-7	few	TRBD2	TGTGCCAGCAGCGCTAGCGGGGGGGGCTACGAGCAGTACTTC	CASSASGGGYEQYF
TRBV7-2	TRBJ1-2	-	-	TGTGCCAGCAGCTCTAATAACTATGATGGCTACACCTTC	CASSSNNYDGYTF
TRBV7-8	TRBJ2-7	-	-	TGTGCCAGCAGGCGGAACTACGAGCAGTACTTC	CASRRNYEQYF
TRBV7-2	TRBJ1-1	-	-	TGTGCCAGCAGCTTAGAGTGGACTGAAGCTTTCTTT	CASSLEWTEAFF
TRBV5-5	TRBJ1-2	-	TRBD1	TGTGCCAGCAGCCCGCCGGGACAGGGGAATCTCCAGGGCTACACCTTC	CASSPPGQGNLQGYTF
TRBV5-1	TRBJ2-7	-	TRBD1	TGCGCCAGCAGCGGACAGGGTAACGAGCAGTACTTC	CASSGQGNEQYF
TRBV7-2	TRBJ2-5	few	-	TGTGCCAGCAGCTTGACTAAAAGCACGGAGACCCAGTACTTC	CASSLTKSTETQYF
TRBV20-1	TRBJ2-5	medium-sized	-	TGCAGTGCTCAAGATCAGGAGACCCAGTACTTC	CSAQDQETQYF
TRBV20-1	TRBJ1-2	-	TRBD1	TGCAGTGCTGAGCCGGGACAGGCCATTAACTATGGCTACACCTTC	CSAEPGQAINYGYTF